Following are 22 T cell receptor beta chains from one sample sequenced in a study of T cells expressing NK-cell markers. TCRdb reprocessed the 5' RACE reads and keeps a single row for each CDR3 protein, giving no DNA. The sample holds over 200,000 distinct CDR3 sequences. The source material was blood T cells: a sorted CD56 or NKG2C T cell subset, CD4+ or CD8+ T cells, or bulk PBMC T cells (not recorded which). These receptors were collected from a man aged 18 to 30 in good health.

The CDR3 region is CASSQATGNEKLFF. The V call is TRBV12-3 or TRBV12-4, the J call TRBJ1-4; TCRdb's D gene call, TRBD1, goes unchecked for lack of DNA. This CDR3 is built from 14 residues.

The rearrangement joins TRBV10-3 to TRBJ1-6. Germline V gene sequence: CDR1 ENHRY, CDR2 SYGVKD. This CDR3 contains 14 residues. The CDR3 loop reads CAISGDGAAAPLHF.

The V call is TRBV18, the J call TRBJ2-2. The germline V gene has CDR1 KGHSH and CDR2 LQKENI. The CDR3 runs 14 residues. The CDR3 reads CASSPQRDTGELFF.

V usage is TRBV6-1 and J usage is TRBJ1-5; checking the TCRdb D call of TRBD1 is not possible without DNA. The CDR3 is made up of 15 amino acids. Germline assignment: CDR1 MNHNS and CDR2 SASEGT. CDR3: CASSQTANSNQPQHF.

The rearrangement uses TRBV6-5 and TRBJ1-5; TCRdb lists TRBD1, though no DNA is available to test this call. CDR1 is MNHEY, CDR2 SVGAGI, per germline. This CDR3 has 15 amino acids. The CDR3 spells CASSYGREKNQPQHF.

The rearrangement uses TRBV12-3 or TRBV12-4 and TRBJ2-5; TCRdb proposes TRBD1, but this gene call is untestable without DNA. The CDR3 has 15 residues. The CDR3 protein is CASSLSERGSETQYF.

The genes are TRBV12-3 or TRBV12-4 and TRBJ2-5. The CDR3 extends over 13 amino acids. The CDR3 sequence: CASSPGVEETQYF.

This chain joins TRBV5-6 and TRBJ2-7; lacking DNA, the TRBD1 call made by TCRdb goes unchecked. Germline assignment: CDR1 SGHDT and CDR2 YYEEEE. CDR3 length equals 14 residues. The CDR3 loop reads CASSLVAGVSEQYF.

The gene calls are TRBV6-1 and TRBJ2-7; TCRdb's D call of TRBD1 is untestable without DNA. This CDR3 spans 13 amino acids. The germline V gene has CDR1 MNHNS and CDR2 SASEGT. Here the CDR3 reads CASSDPPIYEQYF.

This chain joins TRBV24-1 and TRBJ2-4; TCRdb selects TRBD1, and the lack of DNA leaves this call unchecked. CDR1 and CDR2 (germline): KGHDR, SFDVKD. The CDR3 length is 17 residues. The CDR3 protein is CATSDLQSLARDLLQYF.

The V gene is TRBV20-1, the J gene TRBJ2-1; TCRdb gives TRBD2 as the D gene, but with no DNA this cannot be confirmed. Germline-derived CDR1 and CDR2 are DFQATT and SNEGSKA (reference sequence). This CDR3 is 15 amino acids long. The CDR3 loop is CSTYEINLSSREQFF.

The V gene is TRBV7-2, the J gene TRBJ2-2; TCRdb returns TRBD1, unconfirmable since there is no DNA. The CDR3 contains 14 residues. The germline V gene has CDR1 SGHTA and CDR2 FQGNSA. CDR3 sequence: CASSWDGRPGELFF.

The rearrangement links TRBV15 to TRBJ2-1; the D gene TCRdb calls, TRBD1, cannot be checked with no DNA. The length of the CDR3 is 19 residues. Per the germline V gene, CDR1 is LNHNV and CDR2 is YYDKDF (reference sequence). CDR3 sequence reads: CATSRGPPPGSTNYNEQFF.

The V call is TRBV24-1, the J call TRBJ1-5; TCRdb designates TRBD1, a call that cannot be tested without DNA. This CDR3 comprises 16 residues. Germline V gene lookup returns CDR1 KGHDR and CDR2 SFDVKD. This CDR3 reads CATSDLAGTGDQPQHF.

The chain couples TRBV10-3 to TRBJ2-7; TCRdb gives TRBD2 as the D gene, but with no DNA this cannot be confirmed. The CDR3 has 13 amino acids. Germline lookup yields CDR1 ENHRY and CDR2 SYGVKD. The CDR3 sequence is CAISSGRVYEQYF.

The chain couples TRBV6-5 to TRBJ2-1; TCRdb's D call, TRBD2, is unchecked because there is no DNA. CDR1 MNHEY and CDR2 SVGAGI come from the germline V gene. The CDR3 has 11 residues. CDR3 sequence: CASSTRDEQFF.

This rearrangement joins TRBV5-1 to TRBJ2-2. CDR3 size: 14 residues. The V gene's germline CDR1 is SGHRS and CDR2 YFSETQ. The CDR3 loop is CASSLGLNTGELFF.

The V call is TRBV12-3 or TRBV12-4, the J call TRBJ1-2. The CDR3 length is 14 residues. CDR3 residues: CASSLAGGDYGYTF.

This sequence joins TRBV7-2 and TRBJ1-2. CDR1 SGHTA and CDR2 FQGNSA come from the germline V gene. This CDR3 has 11 residues. This CDR3 is CASSPSRGYTF.

The chain employs TRBV13 and TRBJ1-6; without DNA, the TCRdb call of TRBD1 cannot be checked. The CDR3 loop spans 16 amino acids. CDR1 PRHDT and CDR2 FYEKMQ come from the germline V gene (reference sequence). CDR3 residues: CASSLTTGQGNSPLHF.

The rearrangement joins TRBV20-1 to TRBJ1-5; TCRdb calls TRBD1, which cannot be checked without DNA. The germline V gene encodes CDR1 DFQATT and CDR2 SNEGSKA (reference sequence). This CDR3 region has 14 residues. The CDR3: CSALDRMSNQPQHF.

The CDR3 here is CSVRTNTGAKNIQYF. The chain couples TRBV29-1 to TRBJ2-4. CDR3 length equals 15 residues. CDR1 is SQVTM, CDR2 ANQGSEA, per germline.